The 22 T cell receptor beta chains below come from one sample, sequenced in a study of cytomegalovirus exposure and HLA in healthy donors. PCR was performed using 60 Vbeta and 13 Jbeta primers. Assay used: immunoSEQ multiplex PCR; TCRdb lists only in-frame clones, some missing. The repertoire holds over 150,000 clones, with more than 60% as singletons. Material for sequencing was PBMCs. The receptors stem from a woman aged 50 to 60 in good health and CMV-seropositive.

This clone was detected once. The rearrangement links TRBV6-1 to TRBJ2-7; 7 bases are a match to TRBD1. Per germline, CDR1 MNHNS and CDR2 SASEGT. Losses at the gene ends were 4 bases for V and 3 bases for J; bases not matched to a gene: 6. This CDR3 is built from 14 residues. CDR3 residues: CASSADRRGYEQYF. In nucleotides, the CDR3 is TGTGCCAGCAGTGCGGACAGGAGAGGCTACGAGCAGTACTTC.

J is TRBJ2-2 and V is TRBV5-1; 11 bases map to TRBD2. CDR1 SGHRS and CDR2 YFSETQ come from the germline V gene. This CDR3 comprises 16 residues. Germline trimming cut 2 bases from V and 7 bases from J; bases unmatched to any gene: 7. CDR3 bases: TGCGCCAGCAGCTTCGGGACTAGCGGTCTTGGCGGGGAGCTGTTTTTT. Translating it yields CASSFGTSGLGGELFF.

The V call is TRBV7-8, the J call TRBJ1-3; tentatively, D is TRBD1 (6 bases). Per the germline V gene, CDR1 is SGHVS and CDR2 is FQNEAQ. The CDR3 has 16 residues. Trimming left V 2 bases short and J 4 bases short, with 15 bases between. Written as DNA, the CDR3 is TGTGCCAGCAGCTTATTACGGGGGGCGCCGGGAAACACCATATATTTT. Encoded protein: CASSLLRGAPGNTIYF.

This clone has a single count. The gene calls are TRBV11-2 and TRBJ2-7; 10 nucleotides line up with TRBD1. CDR1 and CDR2 (germline): SGHAT, FQNNGV. The CDR3 spans 15 residues. V dropped 6 bases and J dropped 1; count of bases not matched to a gene: 6. The CDR3 here is CASRGQGGISYEQYF. The CDR3, as DNA: TGTGCCAGCAGAGGACAGGGGGGGATATCCTACGAGCAGTACTTC.

This clone has more than one count but fewer than ten. J is TRBJ1-5 and V is TRBV13, with D unclear. CDR1 PRHDT and CDR2 FYEKMQ come from the germline V gene (reference sequence). V was trimmed by 3 bases and J by 7 bases, leaving 7 bases between them. This CDR3 is built from 12 residues. CDR3 loop: CASSFGVQPQHF. The CDR3 nucleotides read TGTGCCAGCAGCTTTGGAGTGCAGCCCCAGCATTTT.

This clone occurred once. The genes are TRBV25-1 and TRBJ2-1, with 8 bases lining up with TRBD2. The length of the CDR3 is 16 residues. V lost 1 base to trimming and J lost 2 bases; unmatched junction nucleotides: 4. Germline-derived CDR1 and CDR2 are MGHDK and SYGVNS. The DNA for the CDR3 is TGTGCCAGCAGTGAATTGAGCGGGAGCACCTACAATGAGCAGTTCTTC. Its protein product is CASSELSGSTYNEQFF.

This clone was observed a handful of times. The rearrangement links TRBV28 to TRBJ2-5; 9 bases are shared with TRBD1. CDR1 and CDR2 (germline): MDHEN, SYDVKM. J was trimmed by 7 bases and V by 4 bases; bases with no gene match: 19. CDR3 length: 18 amino acids. The CDR3 sequence: CASSSLVRDREGGVTQYF. The CDR3 DNA follows: TGTGCCAGCAGTTCGCTAGTCCGGGACAGGGAGGGTGGAGTGACCCAGTACTTC.

The J gene is TRBJ1-3, the V gene TRBV7-9; a weak D match, TRBD1 (5 bases). CDR1 is SEHNR, CDR2 FQNEAQ, per germline (reference sequence). Trimming shortened V by 4 bases and J by 0 bases, and 13 bases separated the two germline ends. The length of the CDR3 is 16 residues. The CDR3 spells CASSSQGGVSGNTIYF. The CDR3 DNA reads as TGTGCCAGCAGCTCCCAGGGCGGGGTCTCTGGAAACACCATATATTTT.

This chain connects TRBV30 to TRBJ2-5, with D uncertain. V shed 0 bases and J shed 5 bases, with 19 bases lying between them. Germline V lookup: CDR1 GTSNPN, CDR2 SVGIG (reference sequence). CDR3 length: 16 residues. The CDR3 region has the DNA TGTGCCTGGAGTGTATCGAGGCTTCGCCTTCAGGAGACCCAGTACTTC. Protein: CAWSVSRLRLQETQYF.

The rearrangement joins TRBV28 to TRBJ1-2, with TRBD1 identical over 10 bases. In germline, CDR1 is MDHEN, CDR2 SYDVKM. The CDR3 totals 15 residues. The CDR3 loop is CVSSGTGVLDYGYTF. The CDR3 nucleotides read TGTGTCTCGTCCGGGACAGGGGTTCTTGACTATGGCTACACCTTC.

The chain uses TRBV12-5 and TRBJ1-1, with D perhaps TRBD1 (5 bases). Trimming stripped 0 bases from V and 7 bases from J, with 12 bases between. The CDR3 sequence is 14 residues long. Germline V gene sequence: CDR1 LGHNT, CDR2 FRNRAP. CDR3 in amino acids: CASGLVEIGGEAFF. In DNA form, the CDR3 reads TGTGCTAGTGGTTTGGTAGAAATCGGGGGTGAAGCTTTCTTT.

The chain couples TRBV2 to TRBJ1-4; 9 bases map to TRBD1. CDR1 and CDR2 (germline): SNHLY, FYNNEI. The CDR3 sequence is 14 residues long. The junction had 3 bases not matched to a gene; V was cut back by 6 bases and J by 4 bases. CDR3 sequence reads: CASSGTGFNEKLFF. The CDR3 DNA follows: TGTGCCAGCAGCGGGACAGGGTTTAATGAAAAACTGTTTTTT.

The chain combines TRBV7-2 with TRBJ1-1; 9 positions agree with TRBD1. The ends lost 5 bases at V and 6 bases at J; junction bases unmatched: 4. The CDR3 consists of 13 residues. Germline lookup yields CDR1 SGHTA and CDR2 FQGNSA. CDR3 region: CASSPDRGAEAFF. CDR3 DNA: TGTGCCAGCAGCCCGGACAGGGGCGCTGAAGCTTTCTTT. Full variable domain (rest looked up from reference TRBV7-2 and TRBJ1-1): GAGVSQSPSNKVTEKGKDVELRCDPISGHTALYWYRQSLGQGLEFLIYFQGNSAPDKSGLPSDRFSAERTGGSVSTLTIQRTQQEDSAVYLCASSPDRGAEAFFGQGTRLTVV.

The chain is built from TRBV18 and TRBJ1-1; possible D gene TRBD1, 5 bases. Germline V CDR1 and CDR2: KGHSH, LQKENI. CDR3 length: 15 residues. With 3 bases removed from V and 3 bases from J, the gap between germline ends came to 14 bases. The CDR3 coding sequence is TGTGCCAGCTCACCCGGGGGTTGGGGGTACACTGAAGCTTTCTTT. Its protein product is CASSPGGWGYTEAFF.

The chain uses TRBV6-4 and TRBJ1-5; D is uncertain. With 5 bases removed from V and 9 bases from J, the gap between germline ends came to 5 bases. The CDR3 runs 10 residues. Germline loops: CDR1 MRHNA, CDR2 SNTAGT. The DNA of the CDR3 is TGTGCCAGCAGTAGCGGGCCCCAGCATTTT. The encoded protein is CASSSGPQHF.

This chain links TRBV27 with TRBJ2-5; TRBD2 is a possible D gene (6 bases). The germline V and J ends were trimmed by 2 bases and 4 bases, with 11 bases remaining between them. The CDR3 runs 14 residues. Germline V gene sequence: CDR1 MNHEY, CDR2 SMNVEV (reference sequence). CDR3 sequence: CASSLRRGPETQYF. The CDR3 DNA reads as TGTGCCAGCAGTTTAAGGCGGGGTCCAGAGACCCAGTACTTC.

This clone was recorded a few times. This chain connects TRBV6-1 to TRBJ1-1; tentatively, D is TRBD1 (5 bases). Germline CDR1 and CDR2: MNHNS and SASEGT. Trimming removed 7 bases at V and 4 bases at J, with 22 bases between. This CDR3 is 16 amino acids long. DNA of the CDR3: TGTGCCAGCACTCAAGCATGGGGGGTCCGGGCCACTGAAGCTTTCTTT. It translates to CASTQAWGVRATEAFF.

DNA for the CDR3: TGTGCCAGCAGCTTTCCGGTCGGAGGGGCGATCTCCGGGGAGCTGTTTTTT. The encoded protein is CASSFPVGGAISGELFF. The chain joins TRBV7-6 to TRBJ2-2; maybe TRBD2 (6 bases). The V end lost 3 bases, the J end lost 6 bases, and 20 bases lay between the germline ends. The germline V gene encodes CDR1 SGHVS and CDR2 FNYEAQ. This CDR3 region has 17 residues.

The table lists this clone with a few counts. The junction differs from germline at one of its ends, possibly a read error. This rearrangement joins TRBV14 to TRBJ2-4; a possible D gene is TRBD2 (5 bases). Germline loops: CDR1 SGHDN, CDR2 FVKESK. The CDR3 is 14 amino acids. In DNA form, the CDR3 reads TGTGCCAGCAGCCAAGAGCTAGCCAAAAACAGTCAGTACTTC. It specifies CASSQELAKNSQYF.

The chain links TRBV29-1 to TRBJ2-7, with 12 bases lining up with TRBD1. Germline CDR1 SQVTM, CDR2 ANQGSEA. Unmatched junction bases numbered 7, after V lost 5 bases and J lost 5 bases. The CDR3 is 14 residues long. CDR3 coding DNA: TGCAGCGTTTGGGACAGGGGGCGTGTGGACGAGCAGTACTTC. As protein: CSVWDRGRVDEQYF.

The table lists this clone with a few counts. This sequence joins TRBV30 and TRBJ2-1; 14 bases align to TRBD2. This CDR3 has 20 residues. V was pared by 7 bases and J by 12 bases, with 29 bases of the junction left unmatched. Per the germline V gene, CDR1 is GTSNPN and CDR2 is SVGIG (reference sequence). The CDR3 DNA sequence: TGTGCCTCCTCCCGGGACAGGGGACTAGCGGGAGCCGGTGGAGGGGGGGGGCAGTTCTTC. It encodes CASSRDRGLAGAGGGGGQFF.

This sequence joins TRBV6-5 and TRBJ1-5; a possible D gene is TRBD1 (5 bases). Germline V lookup: CDR1 MNHEY, CDR2 SVGAGI. This CDR3 is built from 14 residues. Trimming removed 2 bases at V and 8 bases at J, with 13 bases between. The CDR3 reads CASSYHRGGEPQHF. CDR3 nucleotide sequence: TGTGCCAGCAGTTACCACCGGGGGGGAGAGCCCCAGCATTTT.